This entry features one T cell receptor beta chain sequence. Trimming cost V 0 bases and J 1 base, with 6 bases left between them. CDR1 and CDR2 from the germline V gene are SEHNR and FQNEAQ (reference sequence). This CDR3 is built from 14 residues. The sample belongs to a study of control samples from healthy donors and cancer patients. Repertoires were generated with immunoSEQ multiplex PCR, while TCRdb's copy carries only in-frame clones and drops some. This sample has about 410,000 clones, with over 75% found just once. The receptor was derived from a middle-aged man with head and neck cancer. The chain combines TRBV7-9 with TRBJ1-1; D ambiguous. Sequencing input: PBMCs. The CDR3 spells CASSLAFGNTEAFF. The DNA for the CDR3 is TGTGCCAGCAGCTTAGCTTTCGGGAACACTGAAGCTTTCTTT.